One T cell receptor (beta chain) is described in this entry. This clone's antigen is unknown. Base qualities are missing; no much larger clone stands one base away. The CDR3 regions of human TCRbeta chains were analyzed by immunosequencing. In the original analysis: TCRs in the repertoires were compared against a reference library of SARS-CoV-2-specific TCRs that had been generated with the MIRA antigen-specificity platform. Breadth was defined as the fraction of unique TCRs that were SARS-CoV-2-associated, and depth was defined as the fraction of total T cells that were SARS-CoV-2-associated. Using the MIRA data, each spike-specific TCR was mapped to the spike region that the TCR reacts to and placed in a CD4 or CD8 class. Log10-transformed breadth and depth values were compared by one-way ANOVA with Sidak's multiple comparisons tests. TCRdb obtained this table from immuneACCESS and retained in-frame rearrangements with V and J assigned. These tables miss some clones; where compared with another copy, unresolved V genes account for less than half of the shortfall, and the remainder is unexplained. V and J calls and clone size are copied from that table; D and trimming were computed from the DNA. The sample table lists 130,000 to 150,000 clones, about 91% of them with a count of one. The top ten hold about 15% of the sample.

The data were obtained in a study of T cell responses to AZD1222 COVID-19 vaccine (dated by TCRdb to the early 2020s). Describing the broader study: AZD1222 recipients whose second dose came at about 4 weeks and those whose second dose came at about 12 weeks were combined into one group, since spike-specific TCR depth and breadth did not differ between the two schedules. A total of about 230 trial participants underwent TCR sequencing, of whom roughly 210 received two doses of AZD1222 and about 25 received two doses of the MenACWY control vaccine. Trial participants were enrolled by age into subgroups of 18-55, 56-69 and 70-plus years, and around 150, 28 and 57 TCR-sequenced participants, respectively, were included in these subgroups.

Reading the label with the study, this specimen's time point is: baseline before first vaccination. The vaccinee samples were drawn from two UK trials, COV001 and COV002, one of which was a single-blind randomized controlled phase 2/3 trial testing AZD1222 (ChAdOx1 nCoV-19) in healthy adults. For TCRbeta chain sequencing, PBMC samples from trial participants were taken at day 0 and at day 28 after the second dose. What the authors observed across the whole study: Conclusions about previously exposed vaccinees were limited because only a handful of AZD1222 recipients were SARS-CoV-2 seropositive at baseline. Participants were mostly white British and included more females than males, and it was suggested by the authors that clonal diversity may have been underestimated. Nearly half of unique spike-specific TCRs reportedly recognized epitopes outside regions mutated in the B.1.351 and B.1.1.7 variants. Because no day 14 peak-response samples were available, repertoires were characterized only after the peak T cell response. After two AZD1222 doses, both the breadth and the depth of spike-specific TCRs were significantly higher than at day 0 and than in MenACWY recipients. The 56-69-year group was small, and its depth increase did not reach significance, likely because of low power. The whole spike protein was spanned by vaccine-associated CD4 TCRs, and dominant responses were seen in regions 160-218 and 743-854.

Sequenced here: peripheral blood, sampled on day 0 of AZD1222 vaccination. This TCR was recovered from an adult in good health.

The CDR3 reads as follows: CASSSGLAGARGEQFF. The nucleotide sequence reads TGTGCCAGCAGCTCGGGACTAGCGGGGGCCCGGGGGGAGCAGTTCTTC. The chain employs TRBV7-9 and TRBJ2-1; 14 central bases correspond to TRBD2. From its cysteine to its phenylalanine, the CDR3 spans 16 amino acids. The kept DNA is CDR3 alone, 48 bases in frame from the first base. Germline trimming: 4 bases from V, 10 bases from J; junction bases outside gene matches: 9. CDR1 and CDR2 are drawn from the germline V gene (reference sequence): SEHNR, FQNEAQ.